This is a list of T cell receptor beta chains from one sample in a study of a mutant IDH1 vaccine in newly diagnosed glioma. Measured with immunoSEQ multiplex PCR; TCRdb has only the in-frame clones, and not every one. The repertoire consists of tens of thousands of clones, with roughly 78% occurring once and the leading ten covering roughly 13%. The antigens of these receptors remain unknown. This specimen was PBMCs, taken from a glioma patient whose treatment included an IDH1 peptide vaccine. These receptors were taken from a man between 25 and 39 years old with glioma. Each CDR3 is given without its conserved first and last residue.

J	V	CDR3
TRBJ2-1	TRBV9	ASSRGLAGGLNEQF
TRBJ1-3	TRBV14	ASSPKFSGNTIY
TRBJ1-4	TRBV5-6	ASSLGSTNEKLF
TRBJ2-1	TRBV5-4	ASSAPGTSGPSSYNEQF
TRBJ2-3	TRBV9	ASSVRPLLASPTDTQY
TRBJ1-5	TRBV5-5	ASSLGGKMGNQPQH
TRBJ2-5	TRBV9	ASSFQGAQETQY
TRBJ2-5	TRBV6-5	ASSSGTTIGTETQY
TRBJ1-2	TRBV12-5	ASGFRPTEHYGYT
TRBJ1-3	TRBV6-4	ASSNGGAGNTIY
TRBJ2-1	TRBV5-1	ASSLVGLAGGTYNEQF
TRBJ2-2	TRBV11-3	ASSSRALASTGELF
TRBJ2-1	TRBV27	ASKRGTAYNEQF
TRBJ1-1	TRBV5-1	ASSLAGPGVSNTEAF
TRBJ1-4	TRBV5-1	ASSAGGAIGEKLF
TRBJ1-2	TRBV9	ASRNGGLVGGYT
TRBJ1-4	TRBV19	ASRGRGVEKLF
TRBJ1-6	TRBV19	ASSSRTGRYNSPLH
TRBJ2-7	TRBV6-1	ASNALSYEQY
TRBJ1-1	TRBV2	ASSGSGGLITEAF
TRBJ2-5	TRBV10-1	ASSEFRSRAETQY
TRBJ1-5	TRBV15	ATSRDPRRYSNQPQH
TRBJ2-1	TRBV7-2	ASSPVAGVGNEQF
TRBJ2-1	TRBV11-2	ASSLVQGSYNEQF
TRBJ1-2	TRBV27	ASSFVATGAYGYT
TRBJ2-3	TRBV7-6	ASSSGGTSVY
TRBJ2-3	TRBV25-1	ASSYNRGADTQY
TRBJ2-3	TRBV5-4	ASRSGSGSTDTQY
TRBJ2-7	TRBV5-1	ASSSTSGSPYEQY
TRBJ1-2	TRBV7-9	ASSLDGGSGYT
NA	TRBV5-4	ASSSDGASYEQY
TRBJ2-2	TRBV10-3	AISDRVHTGELF
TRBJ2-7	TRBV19	AKGPLPYEQY
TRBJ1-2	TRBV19	ASSTGTSYGYT
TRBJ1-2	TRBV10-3	AISRGRNYGYT
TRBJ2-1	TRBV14	ASSQDPRRGWYNEQF
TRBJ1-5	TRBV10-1	ASSAPGTGNQPQH
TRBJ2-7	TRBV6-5	ASSYGLGPSYEQY
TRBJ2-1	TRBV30	AWTGTSGRLSSYNEQF
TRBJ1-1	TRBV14	ASSSQGTEAF
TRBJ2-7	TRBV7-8	ASSPGQGANNYEQY
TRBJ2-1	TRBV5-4	ALSLAGTDEQF
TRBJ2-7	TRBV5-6	ASSLTGQGGEQY
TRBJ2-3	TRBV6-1	ASSELAGEADTQY
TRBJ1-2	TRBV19	ASSIGTGDGYT
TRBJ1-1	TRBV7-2	ASSSPGILNTEAF
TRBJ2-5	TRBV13	ASSLSGEKAETQY
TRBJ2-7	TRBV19	ASSIGRTGRTSEQY
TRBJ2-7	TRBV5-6	ASSSGQGYEQY
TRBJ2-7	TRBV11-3	ASSLGGSTAYEQY
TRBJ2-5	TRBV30	AWSGVGGETQY
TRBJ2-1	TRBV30	AWSDERIIQQF
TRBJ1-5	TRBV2	ASSSGTAYQPQH
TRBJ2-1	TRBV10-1	ASSEWNNEQF
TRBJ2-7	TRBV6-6	ASSLLAAYEQY